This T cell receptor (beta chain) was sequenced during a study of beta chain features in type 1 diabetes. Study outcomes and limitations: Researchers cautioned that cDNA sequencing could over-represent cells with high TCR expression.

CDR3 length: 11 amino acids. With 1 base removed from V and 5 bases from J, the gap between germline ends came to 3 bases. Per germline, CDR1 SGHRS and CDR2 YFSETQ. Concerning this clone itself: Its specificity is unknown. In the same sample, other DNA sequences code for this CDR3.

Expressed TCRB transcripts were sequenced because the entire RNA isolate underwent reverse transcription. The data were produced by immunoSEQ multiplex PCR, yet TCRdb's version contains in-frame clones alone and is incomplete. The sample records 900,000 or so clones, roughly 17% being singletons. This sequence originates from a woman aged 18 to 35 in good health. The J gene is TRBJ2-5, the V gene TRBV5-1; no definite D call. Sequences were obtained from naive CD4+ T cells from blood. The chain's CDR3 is CASSLRETQYF. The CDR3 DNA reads TGCGCCAGCAGCTTGCGCGAGACCCAGTACTTC.